The sequence of this T cell receptor beta chain was determined in a study of blood T cell repertoires in COVID-19. Study details: The samples span acute and convalescent COVID-19 from the United States, Italy and Spain. From T cells, B-cell-depleted T cells, or PBMCs came the material, which was cDNA or gDNA.

Per the germline V gene, CDR1 is SGHVS and CDR2 is FNYEAQ. V lost 5 bases and J lost 4; bases outside the gene matches: 13. CDR3 length: 17 residues. Sequencing was performed with immunoSEQ multiplex PCR; in TCRdb, only in-frame clones are kept and a portion is missing. The sample has more than 100,000 clones; 85% are singletons. This sequence originates from a man at least 80 years old with acute or convalescent COVID-19. Sequencing was carried out using peripheral blood. The chain is built from TRBV7-6 and TRBJ1-3; 8 bases match TRBD1. The CDR3 is CASSLFAQGVRGNTIYF. The CDR3, as DNA: TGTGCCAGCAGCCTTTTTGCACAGGGGGTGAGAGGAAACACCATATATTTT.